The 2 T cell receptor beta chains below all came from one sample that was sequenced in a study of T cells in Graves' hyperthyroidism and ophthalmopathy. Researchers amplified the TCR beta CDR3 regions from RNA transcripts. HTBI primers were employed in a first-round RT-PCR of the TCR CDR3. One entry per CDR3 protein results from TCRdb running MiXCR on the multiplex PCR reads. In the table there are approximately 330,000 distinct CDR3 sequences, around a sixth of which are singletons. The sample taken for sequencing was blood. The receptors derive from a woman aged 45-60 years with Graves' hyperthyroidism.

This clonotype was seen only a few times. DNA for the CDR3: TGTGCCAGCAGCTTATTCTTCCCGGGGGCTAGGGAGACCCAGTACTTC. Its translation is CASSLFFPGARETQYF. The chain carries TRBV7-6 and TRBJ2-5, with D perhaps being TRBD1 or TRBD2 (6 bases each). The CDR3 is made up of 16 amino acids. Trimming left V 2 bases short and J 5 bases short, with 18 bases between. The germline V gene has CDR1 SGHVS and CDR2 FNYEAQ.

This clonotype was observed many times. The V call is TRBV28, the J call TRBJ1-5; tentatively, D is TRBD1 (5 bases). Germline V CDR1 and CDR2: MDHEN, SYDVKM. V lost 2 bases to trimming and J lost 7 bases, with 12 bases between them. The CDR3 length is 14 residues. The CDR3 reads CASSLSGAEQPQHF. CDR3 nucleotides: TGTGCCAGCAGTTTAAGCGGGGCCGAGCAGCCCCAGCATTTT.